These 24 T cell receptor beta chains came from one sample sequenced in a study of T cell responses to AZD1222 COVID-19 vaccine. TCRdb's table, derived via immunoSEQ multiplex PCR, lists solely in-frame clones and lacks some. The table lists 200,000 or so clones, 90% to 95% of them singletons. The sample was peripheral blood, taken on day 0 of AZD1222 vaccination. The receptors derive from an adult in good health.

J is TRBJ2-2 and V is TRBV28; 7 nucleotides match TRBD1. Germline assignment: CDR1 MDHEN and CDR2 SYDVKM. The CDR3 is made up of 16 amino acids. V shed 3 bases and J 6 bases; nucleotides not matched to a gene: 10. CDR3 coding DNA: TGTGCCAGCAGTTTCGACAGGGCAAGGGTGGCCGGGGAGCTGTTTTTT. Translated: CASSFDRARVAGELFF.

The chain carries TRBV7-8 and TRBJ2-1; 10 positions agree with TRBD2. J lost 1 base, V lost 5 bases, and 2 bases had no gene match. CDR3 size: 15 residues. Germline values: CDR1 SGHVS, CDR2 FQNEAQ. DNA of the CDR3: TGTGCCAGCAGCCCGACTAGCGGGTCCTACAATGAGCAGTTCTTC. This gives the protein CASSPTSGSYNEQFF.

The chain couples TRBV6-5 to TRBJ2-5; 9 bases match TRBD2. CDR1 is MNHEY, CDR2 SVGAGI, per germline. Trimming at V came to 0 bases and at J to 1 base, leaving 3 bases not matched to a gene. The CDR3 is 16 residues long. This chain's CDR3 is CASSYSSGSSQETQYF. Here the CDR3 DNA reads TGTGCCAGCAGTTACTCTAGCGGGAGCTCCCAAGAGACCCAGTACTTC.

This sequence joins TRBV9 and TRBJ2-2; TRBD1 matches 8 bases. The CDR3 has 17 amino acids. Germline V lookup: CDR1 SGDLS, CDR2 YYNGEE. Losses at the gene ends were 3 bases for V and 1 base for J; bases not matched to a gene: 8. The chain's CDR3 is CASSDPRQGMNTGELFF. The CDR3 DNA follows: TGTGCCAGCAGCGACCCCCGACAGGGGATGAACACCGGGGAGCTGTTTTTT.

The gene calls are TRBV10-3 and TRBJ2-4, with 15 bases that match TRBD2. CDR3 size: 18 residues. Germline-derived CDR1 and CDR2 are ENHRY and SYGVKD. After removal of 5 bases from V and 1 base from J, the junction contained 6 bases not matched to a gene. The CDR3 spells CAISTGLAGGEAKNIQYF. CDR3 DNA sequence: TGTGCCATCAGTACGGGACTAGCGGGAGGAGAGGCCAAAAACATTCAGTACTTC.

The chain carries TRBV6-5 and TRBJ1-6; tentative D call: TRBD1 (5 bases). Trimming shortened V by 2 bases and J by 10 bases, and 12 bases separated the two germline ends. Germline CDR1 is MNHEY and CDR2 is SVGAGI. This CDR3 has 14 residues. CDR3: CASSYDEDKSPLHF. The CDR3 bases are TGTGCCAGCAGTTACGATGAGGACAAGTCACCCCTCCACTTT.

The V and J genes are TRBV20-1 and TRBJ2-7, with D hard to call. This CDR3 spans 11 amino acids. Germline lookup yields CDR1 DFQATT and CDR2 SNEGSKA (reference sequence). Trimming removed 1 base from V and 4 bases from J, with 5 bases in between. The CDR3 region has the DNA TGCAGTGCTAGAGTGGTTTACGAGCAGTACTTC. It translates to CSARVVYEQYF.

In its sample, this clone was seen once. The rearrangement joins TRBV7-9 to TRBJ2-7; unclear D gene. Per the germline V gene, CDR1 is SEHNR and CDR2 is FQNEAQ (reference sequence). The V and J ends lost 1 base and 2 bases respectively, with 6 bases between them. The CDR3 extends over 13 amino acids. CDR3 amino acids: CASSLVGPYEQYF. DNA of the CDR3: TGTGCCAGCAGCTTAGTAGGGCCCTACGAGCAGTACTTC.

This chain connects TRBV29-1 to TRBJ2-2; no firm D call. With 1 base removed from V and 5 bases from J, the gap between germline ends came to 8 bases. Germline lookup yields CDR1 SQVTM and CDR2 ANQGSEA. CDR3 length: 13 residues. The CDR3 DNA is TGCAGCGTTGAAGGCAGGTTTACCGGGGAGCTGTTTTTT. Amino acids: CSVEGRFTGELFF.

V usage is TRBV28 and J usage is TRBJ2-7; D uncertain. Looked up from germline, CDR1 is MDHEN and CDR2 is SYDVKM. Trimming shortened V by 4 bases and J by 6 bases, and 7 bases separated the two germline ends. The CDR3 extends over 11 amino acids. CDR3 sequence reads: CASSSLLEQYF. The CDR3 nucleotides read TGTGCCAGCAGTTCGCTCCTCGAGCAGTACTTC.

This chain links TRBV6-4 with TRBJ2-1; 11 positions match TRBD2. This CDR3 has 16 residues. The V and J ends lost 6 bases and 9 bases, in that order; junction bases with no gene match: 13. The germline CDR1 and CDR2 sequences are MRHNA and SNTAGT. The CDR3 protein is CASSQLAGVPWGEQFF. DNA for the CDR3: TGTGCCAGCAGCCAACTAGCGGGAGTCCCATGGGGTGAGCAGTTCTTC.

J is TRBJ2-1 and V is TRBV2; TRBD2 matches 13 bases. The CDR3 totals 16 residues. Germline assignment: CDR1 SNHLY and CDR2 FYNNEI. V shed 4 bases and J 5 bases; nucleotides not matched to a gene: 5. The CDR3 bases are TGTGCCAGCAGTGGGACTAGCGGGGGATCAAACAATGAGCAGTTCTTC. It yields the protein CASSGTSGGSNNEQFF.

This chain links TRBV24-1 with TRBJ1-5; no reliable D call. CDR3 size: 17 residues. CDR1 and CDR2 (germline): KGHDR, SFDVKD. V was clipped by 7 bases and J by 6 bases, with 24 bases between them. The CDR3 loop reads CATREQLANNEAQPQHF. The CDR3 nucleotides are TGTGCCACCAGGGAACAATTGGCCAACAACGAGGCTCAGCCCCAGCATTTT.

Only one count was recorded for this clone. The CDR3 coding sequence is TGTGCCAGCAGTTACAGGGGTTTGACCCAGTACTTC. Translated: CASSYRGLTQYF. This chain joins TRBV2 and TRBJ2-5; the match to TRBD1 covers 7 bases. The CDR3 totals 12 residues. Germline V gene sequence: CDR1 SNHLY, CDR2 FYNNEI. V shed 5 bases, J shed 7 bases, and the junction held 4 bases outside the gene matches.

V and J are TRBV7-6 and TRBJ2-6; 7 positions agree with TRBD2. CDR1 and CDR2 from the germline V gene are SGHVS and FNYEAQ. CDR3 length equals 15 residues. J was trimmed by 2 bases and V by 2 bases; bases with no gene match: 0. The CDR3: CASSLSGAGANVLTF. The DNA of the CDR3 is TGTGCCAGCAGCTTAAGCGGGGCTGGGGCCAACGTCCTGACTTTC.

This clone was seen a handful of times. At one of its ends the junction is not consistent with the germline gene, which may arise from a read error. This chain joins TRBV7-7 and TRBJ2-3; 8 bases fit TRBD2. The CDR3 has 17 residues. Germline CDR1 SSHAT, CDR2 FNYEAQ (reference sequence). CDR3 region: CASSLLSSGRAGDTQYF. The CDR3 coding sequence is TGTGCTAGCAGCTTATTGTCCAGCGGGAGAGCGGGAGATACGCAGTATTTT.

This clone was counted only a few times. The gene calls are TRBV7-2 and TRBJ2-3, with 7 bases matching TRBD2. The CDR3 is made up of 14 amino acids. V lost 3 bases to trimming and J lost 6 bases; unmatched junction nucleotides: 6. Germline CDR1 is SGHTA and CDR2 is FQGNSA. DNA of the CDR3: TGTGCCAGCAGCTTTCGACTAGCTCTGGATACGCAGTATTTT. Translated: CASSFRLALDTQYF.

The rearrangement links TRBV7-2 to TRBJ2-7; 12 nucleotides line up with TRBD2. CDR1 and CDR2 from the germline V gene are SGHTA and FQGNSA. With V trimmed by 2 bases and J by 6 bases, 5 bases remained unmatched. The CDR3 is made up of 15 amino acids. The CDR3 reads CASSLSTSGRGEQYF. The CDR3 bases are TGTGCCAGCAGCTTATCGACTAGCGGGAGAGGCGAGCAGTACTTC.

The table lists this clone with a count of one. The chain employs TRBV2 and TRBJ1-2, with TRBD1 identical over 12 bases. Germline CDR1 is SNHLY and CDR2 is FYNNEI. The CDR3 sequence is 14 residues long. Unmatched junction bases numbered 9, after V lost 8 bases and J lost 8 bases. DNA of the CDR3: TGTGCCAGCCGAGAAACCGGGACAGGGGGCGGCTACACCTTC. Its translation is CASRETGTGGGYTF. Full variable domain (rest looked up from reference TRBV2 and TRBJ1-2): EPEVTQTPSHQVTQMGQEVILRCVPISNHLYFYWYRQILGQKVEFLVSFYNNEISEKSEIFDDQFSVERPDGSNFTLKIRSTKLEDSAMYFCASRETGTGGGYTFGSGTRLTVV.

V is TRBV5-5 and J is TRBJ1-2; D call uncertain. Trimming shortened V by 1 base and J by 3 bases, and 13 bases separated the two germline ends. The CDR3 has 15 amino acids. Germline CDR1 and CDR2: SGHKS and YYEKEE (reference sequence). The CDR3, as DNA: TGTGCCAGCAGCTTGATTCCGGGCGTGGACTATGGCTACACCTTC. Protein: CASSLIPGVDYGYTF.

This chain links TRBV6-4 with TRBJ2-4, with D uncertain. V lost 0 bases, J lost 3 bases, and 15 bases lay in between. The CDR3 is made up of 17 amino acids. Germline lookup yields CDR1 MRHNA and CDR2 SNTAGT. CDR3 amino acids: CASSDSPASGGKNIQYF. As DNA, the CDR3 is TGTGCCAGCAGTGACTCCCCTGCTAGTGGTGGCAAAAACATTCAGTACTTC.

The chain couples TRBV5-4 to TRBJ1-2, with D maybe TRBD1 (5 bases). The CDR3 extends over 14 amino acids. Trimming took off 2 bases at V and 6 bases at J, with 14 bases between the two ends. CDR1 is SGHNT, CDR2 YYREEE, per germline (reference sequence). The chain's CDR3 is CASSFVGRDHGYTF. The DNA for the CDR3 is TGTGCCAGCAGCTTTGTCGGGAGGGACCATGGCTACACCTTC.

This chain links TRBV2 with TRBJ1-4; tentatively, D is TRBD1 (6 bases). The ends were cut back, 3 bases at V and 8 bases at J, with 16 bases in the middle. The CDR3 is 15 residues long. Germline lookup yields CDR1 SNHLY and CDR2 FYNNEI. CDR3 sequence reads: CASSDIKGGLEKLFF. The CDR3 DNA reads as TGTGCCAGCAGTGACATAAAAGGGGGTTTGGAAAAACTGTTTTTT.

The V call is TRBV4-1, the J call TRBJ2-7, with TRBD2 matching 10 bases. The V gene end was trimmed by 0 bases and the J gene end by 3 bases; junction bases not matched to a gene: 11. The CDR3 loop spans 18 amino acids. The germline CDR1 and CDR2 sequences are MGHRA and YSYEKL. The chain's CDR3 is CASSQDRKGLAGVYEQYF. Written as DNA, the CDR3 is TGCGCCAGCAGCCAAGATCGAAAGGGGCTAGCGGGAGTCTACGAGCAGTACTTC.